This TCR beta chain was obtained from a study of response to subunit inactivated influenza vaccine (dated by TCRdb to 2016 to 2019). In terms of the full investigation: To follow how T cells responded to a trivalent subunit inactivated influenza vaccine, the researchers relied on deep quantitative profiling of the T cell receptor repertoire.

Overall study outcomes, separate from this receptor: It was suggested by the authors that each seasonal influenza vaccination may recruit only a limited number of new T cells.

For CDR1 and CDR2, the germline V gene (reference sequence) lists DFQATT and SNEGSKA. Termini included, the CDR3 measures 15 amino acids. On this clonotype itself: Its target antigen remains unknown. Here the CDR3 omits its conserved ending phenylalanine or tryptophan, so a read error is the likely source. No DNA is shown, since the ends of the CDR3 on it are uncertain; the CDR3 is the one TCRdb lists.

Libraries were made using RT-PCR. The sample was run on an Illumina HiSeq 2500. In-frame beta chains were kept once TCRdb had trimmed the public reads at Q25 with fastp and called clones with MiXCR. Records with the same CDR3 protein are collapsed into one entry carrying the most frequent genes and DNA. Present in this sample are about 540,000 distinct CDR3 sequences, under 30% of which were seen just once. Clones ranked in the top ten supply about 2.8% of the sample. The sample also formed part of further work on T cells expressing NK-cell markers. The second paper states: TCR beta cDNA libraries were made by 5'RACE template switching that added a universal primer site and unique molecular identifiers. TCR beta-chain repertoires were profiled in sorted CD3+CD56+NKG2C+, CD3+CD56+NKG2C- and CD3+CD56-NKG2C+ T-cell subsets from eight donors. Among the eight sequenced donors, only one was HCMV-seronegative, while the other seven were HCMV-seropositive. To restrict sorting to alphabetaTCR-expressing T cells, an anti-gammadeltaTCR antibody was added in several experiments. In more than five donors, the dominant CD3+CD56+NKG2C+ clonotypes were found to rank among the top 10 CD8+ clonotypes and to make up about 1.0-8% of CD8+ T cells. Those dominant clonotypes were again the most abundant among CD3+CD56-NKG2C+ cells in a few donors, at about 25-60.1%. Whether the expanded NKG2C-expressing T cell clones were specific for HCMV antigens was left unclear. The eight sequenced donors were randomly selected healthy volunteers, three men and five women. A commercial ELISA kit detecting HCMV-specific IgG in serum was used to determine HCMV serostatus. Peripheral blood mononuclear cells were isolated from blood by Ficoll density gradient centrifugation. Using Miltenyi isolation kits, CD4+ and CD8+ T cells were isolated from PBMC through magnetic immunoseparation. cDNA synthesis was primed from the TCR beta constant segment, followed by two successive PCR amplification steps. Illumina HiSeq 2000/2500, MiSeq or NextSeq was used to sequence libraries as 2 x 150 bp reads. Reads were demultiplexed and grouped by UMI with MIGEC, and clonotypes were assembled and quantified with MiTCR. To exclude erroneous sequences, only TCR cDNA sequences supported by at least two reads were retained. The tcR package was used for downstream repertoire analysis, and clonotypes were matched between fractions using CDR3 nucleotide sequence together with V segment. Antigen specificity was annotated against VDJdb with VDJmatch, allowing one amino acid substitution in CDR3.

The V and J segments used are TRBV20-1 and TRBJ2-1; TRBD2 is the table's D call, not checked against the DNA. The source was CD4+ T cells sorted from PBMCs, collected roughly 13 days after vaccination. This TCR came from a middle-aged man who received an inactivated influenza vaccine. Donor details come from another sample of the same person, matched by shared clones. The CDR3 reads CSARNTGTSGGLLVS.